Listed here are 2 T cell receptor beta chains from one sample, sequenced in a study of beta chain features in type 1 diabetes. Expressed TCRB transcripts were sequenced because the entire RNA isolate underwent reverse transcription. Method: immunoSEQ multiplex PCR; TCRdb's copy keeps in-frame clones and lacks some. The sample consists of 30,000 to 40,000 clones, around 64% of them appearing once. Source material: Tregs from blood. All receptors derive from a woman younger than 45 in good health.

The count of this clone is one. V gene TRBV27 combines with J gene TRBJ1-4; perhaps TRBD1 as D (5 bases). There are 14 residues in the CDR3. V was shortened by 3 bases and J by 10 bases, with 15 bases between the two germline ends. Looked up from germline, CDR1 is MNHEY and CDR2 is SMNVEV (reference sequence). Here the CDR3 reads CASSLTVADGKLFF. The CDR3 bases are TGTGCCAGCAGTTTGACAGTAGCTGATGGAAAACTGTTTTTT.

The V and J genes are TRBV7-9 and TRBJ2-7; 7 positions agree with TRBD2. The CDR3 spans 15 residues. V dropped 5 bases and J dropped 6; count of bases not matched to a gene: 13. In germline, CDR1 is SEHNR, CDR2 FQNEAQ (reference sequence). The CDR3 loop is CASSMNPGGSSEQYF. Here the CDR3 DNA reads TGTGCCAGCAGCATGAACCCTGGCGGGAGTTCCGAGCAGTACTTC.